The 24 T cell receptor beta chains below were found in one sample sequenced in a study of T-cell reconstitution after alpha-beta-depleted transplantation in children. The authors prepared the TCRbeta library with unique molecular identifiers. TCRdb reanalysed the PCR reads using MiXCR and keeps one entry per CDR3 protein. The sample contains 100,000 to 130,000 distinct CDR3 sequences, 5.5% to 7% of which appear only once. This material consisted of PBMCs, mostly from graft donor cells, taken 360 days after TCRalphabeta/CD19-depleted stem cell transplant. The receptors stem from a male patient aged 2 to 10 who had a stem cell transplant for acute lymphoblastic leukemia, so the T cells may come from the graft donor.

The V gene is TRBV4-3, the J gene TRBJ2-7; possible D gene TRBD1, 5 bases. The CDR3 consists of 14 residues. Trimming cost V 4 bases and J 2 bases, with 12 bases left between them. The germline V gene encodes CDR1 LGHNA and CDR2 YSLEER. CDR3 residues: CASSPSSQAYEQYF. The CDR3, as DNA: TGCGCCAGCAGCCCCTCCTCACAGGCCTACGAGCAGTACTTC.

This clonotype was seen ten or more times. The gene calls are TRBV27 and TRBJ2-1; 9 bases match TRBD2. Germline values: CDR1 MNHEY, CDR2 SMNVEV (reference sequence). This CDR3 has 15 amino acids. The V gene end was trimmed by 6 bases and the J gene end by 7 bases; junction bases not matched to a gene: 10. CDR3 in amino acids: CASRVAGVLRNEQFF. In DNA form, the CDR3 reads TGTGCCAGCAGAGTAGCGGGAGTTTTACGGAATGAGCAGTTCTTC.

This clonotype occurred many times. The rearrangement links TRBV6-5 to TRBJ2-2; D is undetermined. Germline CDR1 reads MNHEY; CDR2 reads SVGAGI. This CDR3 is 14 amino acids long. V lost 0 bases and J 6 bases, leaving 8 bases between the germline ends. CDR3 sequence reads: CASSYSTGAGELFF. The CDR3 DNA follows: TGTGCCAGCAGTTACTCGACTGGGGCCGGGGAGCTGTTTTTT.

At least ten counts were recorded for this clonotype. The chain couples TRBV6-5 to TRBJ2-5, with D tentatively TRBD1 or TRBD2 (6 bases each). This CDR3 region has 18 residues. V lost 1 base and J 3 bases, leaving 21 bases between the germline ends. Germline V gives CDR1 MNHEY, CDR2 SVGAGI. CDR3 residues: CASSYFGASGAIEETQYF. DNA for the CDR3: TGTGCCAGCAGTTACTTCGGAGCGTCGGGGGCGATAGAAGAGACCCAGTACTTC.

Notes on this clonotype: A read error may produce the germline difference seen at one junction end. The CDR3 DNA is TGTGCTAGCAGCTTAGGCTGGTTACCTCCCTACAATGAGCAGTTCTTC. This translates into CASSLGWLPPYNEQFF. The chain couples TRBV7-7 to TRBJ2-1; D gene uncertain. This CDR3 contains 16 residues. Germline-derived CDR1 and CDR2 are SSHAT and FNYEAQ (reference sequence).

In the case of this clonotype: Given a much more abundant clone one base away, this may be a read error. The chain is built from TRBV7-9 and TRBJ2-7; no firm D call. Trimming removed 0 bases from V and 2 bases from J, with 8 bases in between. CDR1 is SEHNR, CDR2 FQNEAQ, per germline (reference sequence). The CDR3 spans 14 residues. The DNA of the CDR3 is TGTGCCAGCAGCTTAGCGGCACAGACCTACGAGCAGTACTTC. This codes for CASSLAAQTYEQYF.

This clonotype was seen ten or more times. The chain uses TRBV27 and TRBJ1-1; 9 bases fit TRBD1. CDR1 and CDR2 from the germline V gene are MNHEY and SMNVEV (reference sequence). V was pared by 6 bases and J by 5 bases, with 7 bases of the junction left unmatched. The CDR3 loop spans 14 amino acids. The CDR3 here is CASSFGQGRTEAFF. DNA for the CDR3: TGTGCCAGCAGCTTCGGACAGGGGAGGACTGAAGCTTTCTTT.

This clonotype was detected many times. The chain couples TRBV7-9 to TRBJ2-1; D might be TRBD1 (5 bases). CDR1 is SEHNR, CDR2 FQNEAQ, per germline (reference sequence). V was shortened by 4 bases and J by 8 bases, with 18 bases between the two germline ends. This CDR3 has 15 amino acids. This CDR3 reads CASSYPMGQDDEQFF. CDR3 in DNA: TGTGCCAGCAGCTACCCGATGGGGCAAGACGATGAGCAGTTCTTC.

The chain recombines TRBV6-6 with TRBJ2-7; D remains ambiguous. Germline-derived CDR1 and CDR2 are MNHNY and SVGAGI (reference sequence). The CDR3 loop spans 11 amino acids. Trimming shortened V by 6 bases and J by 3 bases, and 6 bases separated the two germline ends. The CDR3 reads CASRDGYEQYF. The CDR3 coding sequence is TGTGCCAGCAGGGACGGCTACGAGCAGTACTTC.

This clonotype has just a few counts. The CDR3: CSARGAELATNLYEQYF. CDR3 coding DNA: TGCAGTGCTAGAGGGGCTGAACTAGCGACTAACCTCTACGAGCAGTACTTC. V usage is TRBV20-1 and J usage is TRBJ2-7; 7 bases fit TRBD2. This CDR3 is built from 17 residues. Trimming took 1 base from V and 3 from J; bases not matched to a gene: 15. Per germline, CDR1 DFQATT and CDR2 SNEGSKA (reference sequence).

In its sample, this clonotype was seen many times. V usage is TRBV4-1 and J usage is TRBJ2-3; D is uncertain. The CDR3 has 13 residues. The germline CDR1 and CDR2 sequences are MGHRA and YSYEKL. The V gene lost 2 bases and the J gene lost 2 bases, with 5 bases spanning the gap. In nucleotides, the CDR3 is TGCGCCAGCAGCCAAATTATCACAGATACGCAGTATTTT. This codes for CASSQIITDTQYF.

This clonotype was seen more than once but under ten times. The chain uses TRBV10-2 and TRBJ1-6; TRBD1 aligns across 8 bases. Germline CDR1 reads WSHSY; CDR2 reads SAAADI. The length of the CDR3 is 16 residues. J lost 2 bases, V lost 6 bases, and 6 bases had no gene match. The CDR3 is CASSWDRNTYNSPLHF. In DNA form, the CDR3 reads TGCGCCAGCAGCTGGGACAGGAACACCTATAATTCACCCCTCCACTTT.

To note about this clonotype: The limits of the CDR3 on the DNA are not certain, so only TCRdb's listed CDR3 is given. CDR3 region: CASSLDGGPPGSCFF. V usage is TRBV12-3 or TRBV12-4 and J usage is TRBJ2-2. The CDR3 spans 15 amino acids, including both terminal residues.

This clonotype was counted at least ten times. The chain has TRBV9 and TRBJ2-5; no clear D. The ends were cut back, 3 bases at V and 5 bases at J, with 2 bases in the middle. The CDR3 is 10 residues long. Germline CDR1 reads SGDLS; CDR2 reads YYNGEE. For the CDR3, the DNA is TGTGCCAGCAGCGGGGAGACCCAGTACTTC. Its protein is CASSGETQYF.

This clonotype was seen ten or more times. The chain combines TRBV20-1 with TRBJ1-5; weak D call: TRBD1 (6 bases). Germline CDR1 is DFQATT and CDR2 is SNEGSKA (reference sequence). Trimming took 5 bases from V and 0 from J, leaving 11 bases between them. CDR3 size: 14 residues. This CDR3 reads CSALDSYSNQPQHF. The CDR3 bases are TGCAGTGCTTTGGACAGTTATAGCAATCAGCCCCAGCATTTT.

This clonotype was detected ten times or more. This chain connects TRBV2 to TRBJ2-2; D might be TRBD1 or TRBD2, each matching 6 bases. Germline V lookup: CDR1 SNHLY, CDR2 FYNNEI. The CDR3 runs 15 residues. V was pared by 6 bases and J by 3 bases, with 14 bases between. The CDR3 loop reads CASRGGRGYTGELFF. The CDR3 DNA sequence: TGTGCCAGCAGGGGGGGCAGGGGATACACCGGGGAGCTGTTTTTT.

There are a few counts of this clonotype. The rearrangement links TRBV7-3 to TRBJ2-3; TRBD1 matches at 10 bases. With 0 bases clipped from V and 4 bases from J, the junction kept 7 bases outside the gene matches. The CDR3 runs to 17 residues. CDR1 and CDR2 (germline): SGHTA, FQGTGA. The CDR3 reads CASSLTDRGAGSDTQYF. The DNA of the CDR3 is TGTGCCAGCAGCTTAACGGACAGGGGGGCTGGCTCAGATACGCAGTATTTT. The full variable domain, its missing parts supplied by reference TRBV7-3 and TRBJ2-3, is GAGVSQTPSNKVTEKGKYVELRCDPISGHTALYWYRQSLGQGPEFLIYFQGTGAADDSGLPNDRFFAVRPEGSVSTLKIQRTERGDSAVYLCASSLTDRGAGSDTQYFGPGTRLTVL.

CDR3 nucleotide sequence: TGTGCCAGCAGTTTGCGGCGGGAGACCCAGTACTTC. Its protein is CASSLRRETQYF. The rearrangement links TRBV27 to TRBJ2-5, with D uncertain. CDR3 length: 12 residues. Trimming shortened V by 3 bases and J by 5 bases, and 7 bases separated the two germline ends. CDR1 is MNHEY and CDR2 is SMNVEV in the germline V gene (reference sequence).

This clonotype has ten or more counts. The CDR3 is CASSDMDRYNEQFF. The CDR3 nucleotides read TGTGCCAGCAGTGACATGGACAGATACAATGAGCAGTTCTTC. This chain joins TRBV6-4 and TRBJ2-1; perhaps TRBD1 as D (6 bases). The CDR3 runs to 14 residues. V gave up 2 bases and J gave up 4 bases, with 9 bases separating them. CDR1 and CDR2 (germline): MRHNA, SNTAGT.

Ten or more counts support this clonotype. J is TRBJ2-7 and V is TRBV7-9; perhaps D is TRBD1 or TRBD2 (5 bases each). This CDR3 has 18 residues. The V gene's germline CDR1 is SEHNR and CDR2 FQNEAQ (reference sequence). V was trimmed by 1 base and J by 3 bases, leaving 22 bases between them. The DNA for the CDR3 is TGTGCCAGCAGCTTAGTCGTCCGACCAGGGACGGGATACTACGAGCAGTACTTC. Its translation is CASSLVVRPGTGYYEQYF.

This rearrangement joins TRBV4-3 to TRBJ2-7; TRBD2 might be the D (5 bases). Germline V gives CDR1 LGHNA, CDR2 YSLEER. The CDR3 extends over 14 amino acids. V lost 1 base to trimming and J lost 3 bases, with 10 bases between them. Here the CDR3 reads CASSQGGPGYEQYF. DNA for the CDR3: TGCGCCAGCAGCCAAGGCGGGCCTGGCTACGAGCAGTACTTC.

This clonotype was counted a few times. V usage is TRBV27 and J usage is TRBJ2-5, with 7 bases lining up with TRBD2. Germline lookup yields CDR1 MNHEY and CDR2 SMNVEV (reference sequence). J gave up 5 bases and V 3 bases, and 9 bases lay outside the gene matches. The length of the CDR3 is 15 residues. CDR3 in DNA: TGTGCCAGCAGTTTTATGGGGACTAAGGGGGAGACCCAGTACTTC. It is translated as CASSFMGTKGETQYF.

In this sample, this clonotype turned up a few times. The chain links TRBV5-1 to TRBJ2-4; TRBD2 might be the D (7 bases). Looked up from germline, CDR1 is SGHRS and CDR2 is YFSETQ. The V end lost 8 bases, the J end lost 8 bases, and 11 bases lay between the germline ends. The CDR3 covers 11 residues. The chain's CDR3 is CASRGGDIQYF. DNA for the CDR3: TGCGCCAGTAGGGGGGGGGACATTCAGTACTTC.

This clonotype rates as medium-sized. The chain employs TRBV5-1 and TRBJ1-1; TRBD1 matches 11 bases. CDR1 is SGHRS and CDR2 is YFSETQ in the germline V gene. The CDR3 sequence is 16 residues long. V lost 5 bases to trimming and J lost 3 bases; unmatched junction nucleotides: 9. The CDR3 loop reads CASRGQGVIRDTEAFF. In nucleotides, the CDR3 is TGCGCCAGCAGGGGACAGGGGGTAATTAGGGACACTGAAGCTTTCTTT. The full variable domain, completed using reference TRBV5-1 and TRBJ1-1, is KAGVTQTPRYLIKTRGQQVTLSCSPISGHRSVSWYQQTPGQGLQFLFEYFSETQRNKGNFPGRFSGRQFSNSRSEMNVSTLELGDSALYLCASRGQGVIRDTEAFFGQGTRLTVV.